This T cell receptor beta chain was sequenced in a study of shared clonotypes between healthy human individuals. Study-wide context: Donor composition was a couple of women and a few men, aged 18 to 49.

The table came from immunoSEQ multiplex PCR; TCRdb's copy has only in-frame clones and leaves some out. The sample lists a few hundred thousand clones, approximately 65% occurring once. Germline V CDR1 and CDR2: SGHTA, FQGNSA. The CDR3 consists of 13 residues. The V gene end was trimmed by 3 bases and the J gene end by 7 bases; junction bases not matched to a gene: 2. This clone turned up a few times. Its antigen is undetermined. Whole-study results and caveats: The study found lower generation probabilities in non-shared clonotypes than in those shared by all four donors. Read depth was anticipated to influence clonotype sharing among donors.

This TCR derives from a man aged 25-45 years in good health. Sequencing was carried out using memory CD4+ T cells sorted from blood. Subset here: CD45RA-negative fraction. V is TRBV7-2 and J is TRBJ1-4; 7 bases map to TRBD1. CDR3 region: CASSLDRFEKLFF. In DNA, the CDR3 is TGTGCCAGCAGCTTGGACAGGTTTGAAAAACTGTTTTTT.